This T cell receptor (beta chain) was captured by sequencing in a study of molecular identifiers for immune sequencing clone quantification (dated by TCRdb to between 2017 and 2018). Looking at the study overall: For a replicate experiment, RNA from around 20,000 or 99,000 naive CD8 T cells was divided into five aliquots, of which four were sequenced. This methods study benchmarked molecular-identifier clustering-based TCR repertoire sequencing (MIDCIRS) and TCR RNA copy counting, using CD8 T cells to do so. Summary of the overall study and its limitations: Identical TCR molecules sharing a barcode could cause highly expanded clone sizes to be underestimated. In CMV-specific effector cells, over 97% of molecules were held by clones above 20 RNA copies, whereas under 1% of molecules were held by such clones in naive cells. The naive libraries included spiked-in Jurkat TCR RNA (fewer than eleven copies' worth), and this Jurkat TCR RNA is not part of the donor repertoire. Even against a background of one million naive CD8 T cells, spiked-in Jurkat TCR RNA amounting to a single cell's worth was reported to be detectable. When barcode sub-clustering was not used, chimeric consensus sequences inflated TCR diversity, with chimeras reaching as high as 47%. Around 2.9 recovered TCR RNA copies per cell were obtained by modeling, versus approximately 10 by digital PCR, implying a capture efficiency of approximately 27%.

As for this clonotype: It lacks a known antigen. No per-base quality is available; no much larger clone lies one base away.

The library was obtained by PCR. Sequenced on a NextSeq 500. Bulk TCR libraries were made following a previously described method, with the TCR primers given in Table S5. Total RNA was purified with the Qiagen AllPrep DNA/RNA kit. Before analysis, reads from multiple sequencing runs of the same library were pooled. The study's own analysis went as follows. Reads were retained only if their TCR constant sequence matched exactly, and those retained reads were trimmed to 150 nt and grouped according to their 12-nt molecular barcodes. Reads in each barcode group were sub-clustered using a 15% Levenshtein threshold, and a quality-weighted consensus sequence was built for each RNA molecule. Non-functional sequences were discarded, and so were lower-count sequences lying one edit away from another sequence. On the basis of fitting two negative binomial distributions, barcode sub-clusters with fewer than 20% of the maximum read count were discarded. The raw public data were reprocessed by TCRdb itself: fastp quality trimming at Q25, MiXCR clonotype calling, in-frame beta chains only. Every entry covers one CDR3 protein and lists the most common genes and DNA from its rows. TCRdb, rather than the study authors, made the V and J calls. For this sample there are under 800,000 distinct CDR3 sequences; 25% appear just once. The top ten clones comprise 0.7% to 0.95% of the sample.

The CDR3, cysteine through phenylalanine, is 13 amino acids long. The entry retains the CDR3 DNA only, 39 bases that are in frame from base 1. The CDR1 and CDR2 encoded by the germline V gene are MDHEN and SYDVKM. V gives up 6 bases and J gives up 5 bases, and the segment between their germline ends measures 12 bases. Libraries of naive CD8 T cells were generated from roughly 21,000 to 960,000 sorted cells, with 10%, 30% or 50% of the purified RNA used. Naive CD8 T cells, defined as CD8+CD4-CCR7+CD45RA+, were FACS-sorted into RLT Plus buffer on a BD FACSAria II. Around 10 TCR copies' worth of Jurkat RNA were spiked into roughly 19,000-1,000,000 naive CD8 T cell samples to test detection sensitivity. Enrichment of CD8 T cells was performed with RosetteSep CD8+ T Cell Enrichment Cocktail and Ficoll-Paque, after which ACK red cell lysis was carried out.

The receptor's source is a human donor in good health. Some libraries in this study had Jurkat cell RNA spiked in. The specimen was naive CD8+ T cells from blood, with Jurkat cell RNA spiked in. The cell subset or site label corresponds to: FACS-sorted CD8+CD4-CCR7+CD45RA+ naive T cells. This chain is built from TRBV28 and TRBJ2-3, and the D gene may be TRBD2, 5 bases matching. The CDR3 corresponds to CASSPDEGDTQYF. In nucleotides, the sequence is TGTGCCAGCAGCCCCGATGAGGGAGATACGCAGTATTTT.